Here is one TCR beta chain with its context. This clonotype was observed at least ten times. Its target antigen remains unknown. Per-nucleotide qualities are absent, and no much larger clonotype sits a single base away. The source of the sample is a study of identical twins (dated by TCRdb to the mid-2010s). The study in broad terms: TCR alpha and beta repertoires from monozygotic twins, unrelated adults of various ages and cord blood were deep-sequenced to test whether fetal clonotypes persist. To rule out contamination, replicate twin experiments were performed at different times with different library preparation protocols.

The method behind the library was 5' RACE. TCRdb names Illumina HiSeq 2000 as the instrument used. Template switching added a universal primer binding site, and the final cDNA carried a unique molecular identifier that allowed TCR cDNA molecules to be counted accurately. First-strand cDNA for TCR alpha and beta chains was synthesized from specific primers in the conserved constant-segment region. To control for contamination, every cDNA library carried two barcodes: a SMART-Mk sample barcode plus Illumina barcodes. TruSeq adapter sequences and Illumina sample barcodes were added in two successive PCR steps. The Illumina HiSeq platform was used with custom primers to sequence TCR alpha and beta cDNA libraries. For the original study's pipeline: Unique molecular identifiers were extracted from raw reads with MiGEC, and CDR3 positions were determined with MiXCR. Recombination models were inferred per individual with the repgenHMM and IGoR tools using an EM algorithm. Shared clonotypes were analyzed with the tcR package in R, and sharing was normalized by the product of cloneset sizes. To study raw recombination free of thymic and clonal selection effects, out-of-frame nonproductive sequences were analyzed. TCRdb cleaned the public reads at Q25 with fastp, built clones with MiXCR and kept in-frame beta chains. When rows share a CDR3 protein, they turn into one entry using the most common DNA and genes. These V and J calls rely on TCRdb rather than the paper's analysis. The sample table lists about 240,000 distinct CDR3 sequences, about 11% of them with a count of one. About 9% of the sample is taken by the ten largest.

All donors were healthy Caucasians. Miltenyi CD45RO+ enrichment and human naive T-cell isolation kits were used to isolate memory (CD45RO+) and naive T cells from PBMC. Counted from cysteine to phenylalanine, this CDR3 has 15 amino acids. Here the CDR3 DNA is all that survives: 45 bases in frame from base 1. The junction shows trimming of 0 bases on V and 3 bases on J, plus 11 bases between the germline ends. The germline V gene gives CDR1 as LGHNA and CDR2 as YSLEER. Overall results and qualifications from the work: Because the same donors could not be followed over many years, conclusions were based on cross-sectional statistical analysis. Zero-insertion analyses could be partly confounded by invariant T cells such as MAIT and iNKT, although diverse VJ usage argued against such confounding for most clonotypes. Recombination models systematically underestimated out-of-frame TCR alpha sharing in monozygotic twins but agreed with sharing between unrelated individuals. Abundant cord blood beta clonotypes had fewer insertions, young adult naive repertoires showed a similar but weaker trend, and memory repertoires showed no such trend. Out-of-frame TCR alpha sequences shared between twins showed an excess of low generation-probability sequences compared with coincidental sharing between unrelated individuals. The excess sharing between twins in beta out-of-frame sequences was weaker because fewer shared sequences reduced the signal-to-noise ratio.

This receptor was taken from a man aged 45 to 65 in good health. The sample comprised memory T cells sorted from blood. The cell subset or site label corresponds to: CD45RO+ enriched T cells. Recombination linked TRBV4-3 to TRBJ1-2; tentative D gene TRBD1, with 5 bases matching. The CDR3 reads CASSQDRQGDYGYTF. The nucleotide sequence is TGCGCCAGCAGCCAAGATCGCCAGGGCGACTATGGCTACACCTTC.